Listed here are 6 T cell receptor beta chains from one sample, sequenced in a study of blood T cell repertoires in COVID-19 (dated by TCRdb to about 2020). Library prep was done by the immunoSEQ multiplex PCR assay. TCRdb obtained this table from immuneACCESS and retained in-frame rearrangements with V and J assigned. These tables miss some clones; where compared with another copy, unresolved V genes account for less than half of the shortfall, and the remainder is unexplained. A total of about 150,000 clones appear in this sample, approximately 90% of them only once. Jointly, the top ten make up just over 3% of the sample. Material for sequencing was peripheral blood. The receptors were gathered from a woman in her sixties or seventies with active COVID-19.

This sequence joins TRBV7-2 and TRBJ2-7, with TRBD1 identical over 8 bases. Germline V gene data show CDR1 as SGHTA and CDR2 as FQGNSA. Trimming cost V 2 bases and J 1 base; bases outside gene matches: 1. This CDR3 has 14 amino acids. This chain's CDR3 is CASSLRQGSYEQYF. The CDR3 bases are TGTGCCAGCAGCTTAAGACAGGGGTCCTACGAGCAGTACTTC.

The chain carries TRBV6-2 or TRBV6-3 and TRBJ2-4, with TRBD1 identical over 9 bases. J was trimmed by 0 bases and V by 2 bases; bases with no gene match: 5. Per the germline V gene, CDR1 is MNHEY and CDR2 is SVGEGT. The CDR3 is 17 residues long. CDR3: CASSYRGQGLAKNIQYF. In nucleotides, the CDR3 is TGTGCCAGCAGTTACAGGGGACAGGGCCTAGCCAAAAACATTCAGTACTTC.

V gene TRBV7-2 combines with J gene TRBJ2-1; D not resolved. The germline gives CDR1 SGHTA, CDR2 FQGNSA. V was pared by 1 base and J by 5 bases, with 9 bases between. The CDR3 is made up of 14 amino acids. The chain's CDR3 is CASSLETINNEQFF. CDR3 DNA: TGTGCCAGCAGCTTAGAAACAATAAACAATGAGCAGTTCTTC.

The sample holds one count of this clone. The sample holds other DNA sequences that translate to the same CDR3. DNA of the CDR3: TGTGCCAGCAGTTCCGGGACAGGAGCGACTGAAGCTTTCTTT. It translates to CASSSGTGATEAFF. The chain has TRBV7-3 and TRBJ1-1; 8 nucleotides line up with TRBD1. The CDR3 covers 14 residues. Trimming removed 6 bases from V and 5 bases from J; junction bases left unmatched: 8. Germline lookup yields CDR1 SGHTA and CDR2 FQGTGA. The full variable domain, completed using reference TRBV7-3 and TRBJ1-1, is GAGVSQTPSNKVTEKGKYVELRCDPISGHTALYWYRQSLGQGPEFLIYFQGTGAADDSGLPNDRFFAVRPEGSVSTLKIQRTERGDSAVYLCASSSGTGATEAFFGQGTRLTVV.

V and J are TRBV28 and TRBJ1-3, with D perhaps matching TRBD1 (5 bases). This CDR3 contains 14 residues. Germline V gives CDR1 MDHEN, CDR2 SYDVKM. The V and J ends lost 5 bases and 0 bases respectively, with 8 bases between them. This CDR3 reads CASSTGNSGNTIYF. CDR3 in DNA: TGTGCCAGCAGTACAGGAAACTCTGGAAACACCATATATTTT.

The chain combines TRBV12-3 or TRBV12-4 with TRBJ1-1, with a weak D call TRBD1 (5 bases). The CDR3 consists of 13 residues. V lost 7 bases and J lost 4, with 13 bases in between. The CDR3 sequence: CASNPGGTTEAFF. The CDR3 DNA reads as TGTGCCAGCAACCCGGGGGGGACCACTGAAGCTTTCTTT.